The present T cell receptor beta chain was sequenced within a study of blood T cells in healthy people across ages (dated by TCRdb to 2013 to 2016). Study-level background: Template switching captured roughly one uniquely barcoded TCR beta cDNA molecule per two T cells in model experiments. Age-related changes in TCR beta repertoire diversity were measured in the study by deep sequencing normalized with unique cDNA molecular identifiers. The donors were divided into four age groups: young (average around 16 years), middle-aged (roughly 40), aged (about 61) and long-lived (about 79). To avoid experimental bias, donors of different ages were distributed randomly across sequencing lanes. For two donors (one aged 18 to 29 and one aged 80 or older), the study analyzed two additional independent replicas of 1 million unique cDNA reads from the same blood draw. The investigation overall reported the following: Estimates of total diversity based on one million sequenced T cells were regarded as lower bounds and as underestimates. The CMV infection status of donors was not known, potentially confounding age-related changes in expanded clonotypes. Because profiling used bulk unsorted PBMCs, naive and antigen-experienced compartments could not be compared conclusively. Compared with the aged group, more naive CD4+ T cells, fewer expanded clones and increased TCR diversity were shown by the long-lived group, suggesting age selection. Observed TCR beta diversity per million T cells fell roughly linearly with age, and a significant reduction was already apparent by age approximately 41. A strong correlation was found between observed TCR beta diversity and the percentage of naive T cells measured by flow cytometry.

Note on this clonotype: What antigen it recognizes has not been identified. Per-base qualities were not stored, and no clone one base away is much larger.

Library preparation employed 5' RACE. Instrument used: Illumina HiSeq 2500. The second PCR ran for roughly 6 to 11 cycles and used a J-beta primer mix along with a sample-barcoded 5' primer. A unique molecular identifier was introduced onto each TCR beta cDNA molecule by a template-switch 5' adaptor carrying 12 random nucleotides. Each sample yielded at least 2.5 million CDR3-containing paired-end reads. First-strand cDNA was synthesized from all RNA with the Mint cDNA synthesis kit, primed by a TRBC-specific oligonucleotide. Following uracil-DNA glycosylase treatment, all cDNA underwent a first 18-cycle PCR with the universal primers M1SS and BC2_uni_R. The study's processing was this. For normalization, 1 million high-quality reads were randomly selected from each sample, with every read carrying a distinct molecular identifier. Reads with shared molecular identifiers were discarded instead of being binned into consensus sequences. MiTCR, set to a Q25 quality threshold and the strictest error-elimination algorithm, was used for CDR3 identification, clonotype clustering and error correction. Lower-bound total TCR beta diversity was estimated with a nonparametric unseen species model using Euler transformation. TCRdb trimmed public reads at Q25 via fastp, called clones via MiXCR and kept in-frame beta chains. Rows matching on CDR3 protein sequence are summarized as one entry with the most common DNA and genes. TCRdb's processing, not the authors', yielded these V and J calls. Within this sample are roughly 900,000 distinct CDR3 sequences, with roughly 50% of them counted one time only. Clones ranked in the top ten supply 10% to 15% of the sample.

From the cysteine up to the phenylalanine, the CDR3 has a length of 13 residues. CDR3 DNA is the only sequence kept; it has 39 bases, read in frame from the first base. V loses 6 bases of germline sequence and J loses 0 bases, and the interval between the two ends is 9 bases. According to the germline V gene, CDR1 reads MNHEY and CDR2 reads SVGEGT. Donors were a few dozen systemically healthy Caucasian individuals from Russia aged roughly 6 to 90 years. Each donor gave 8 to 10 milliliters of peripheral blood, drawn into EDTA-treated Vacutainer tubes. Ficoll-Paque density-gradient centrifugation was used to isolate PBMCs, with at least 7 million obtained per sample. Trizol reagent was used to extract total RNA from PBMCs, with at least 5.5 micrograms per sample. The percentages of naive CD45RAhigh/CD27high T cells were determined by flow cytometry on a PBMC aliquot from every donor.

Input material: blood. The chain is encoded by TRBV6-2 or TRBV6-3 joined to TRBJ2-7; confidence is insufficient to name the D gene. This clonotype was obtained from a man younger than 40 in good health. DNA sequence: TGTGCCAGCAGAAAAAGGGACTCCTACGAGCAGTACTTC. Its product reads: CASRKRDSYEQYF.